The 23 T cell receptor beta chains below come from one sample, sequenced in a study of blood T cell repertoires in COVID-19. TCRdb keeps only in-frame clones here, not all; method: immunoSEQ multiplex PCR. Here the sample spans roughly 120,000 clones, 70% to 90% being singletons. Sequenced material: peripheral blood. The receptors stem from a human donor in a cohort sampled during active COVID-19.

The V call is TRBV7-9, the J call TRBJ2-7; TRBD2 agrees at 13 bases. The trim removed 5 bases at V and 4 bases at J, leaving 11 bases unmatched. Germline V lookup: CDR1 SEHNR, CDR2 FQNEAQ (reference sequence). The CDR3 runs to 17 residues. The DNA for the CDR3 is TGTGCCAGCAGCCCCCCGGTGGGACTAGCGGGAAGTTACGAGCAGTACTTC. Translating gives CASSPPVGLAGSYEQYF.

The chain employs TRBV28 and TRBJ2-7; TRBD1 agrees at 7 bases. Germline V gene sequence: CDR1 MDHEN, CDR2 SYDVKM. Germline trimming cut 2 bases from V and 2 bases from J; bases unmatched to any gene: 24. The CDR3 has 21 amino acids. The CDR3 DNA sequence: TGTGCCAGCAGTTTAGCCTTACACCGACAGGGACACTCTTCATTTACCTACGAGCAGTACTTC. It encodes CASSLALHRQGHSSFTYEQYF.

J is TRBJ2-3 and V is TRBV2; 14 positions agree with TRBD2. The CDR3 has 18 amino acids. Germline V gene lookup returns CDR1 SNHLY and CDR2 FYNNEI. The J segment lost 8 bases and the V segment lost 5 bases, leaving 15 bases of the junction unmatched. The CDR3 coding sequence is TGTGCCAGCAGTTCCACTCCGACTAGCGGGAGGGCCGGGGGTACGCAGTATTTT. Amino acid sequence: CASSSTPTSGRAGGTQYF.

The rearrangement joins TRBV19 to TRBJ1-1; 8 nucleotides align to TRBD1. Trimming took 4 bases from V and 5 from J; bases not matched to a gene: 6. The CDR3 covers 14 residues. From germline, CDR1 is LNHDA and CDR2 SQIVND (reference sequence). The chain's CDR3 is CASSTYRGGTEAFF. CDR3 in DNA: TGTGCCAGTAGTACTTACAGGGGGGGGACTGAAGCTTTCTTT. Full variable domain (outside the CDR3, taken from reference TRBV19 and TRBJ1-1): DGGITQSPKYLFRKEGQNVTLSCEQNLNHDAMYWYRQDPGQGLRLIYYSQIVNDFQKGDIAEGYSVSREKKESFPLTVTSAQKNPTAFYLCASSTYRGGTEAFFGQGTRLTVV.

In DNA, the CDR3 is TGCGCCAGCAGCGCCGCAGGGGGCGAGGGGGACATTCAGTACTTC. Protein sequence: CASSAAGGEGDIQYF. The J gene is TRBJ2-4, the V gene TRBV5-1; 8 bases line up with TRBD1. Germline loops: CDR1 SGHRS, CDR2 YFSETQ. CDR3 size: 15 residues. Unmatched junction bases numbered 11, after V lost 4 bases and J lost 8 bases.

The chain carries TRBV24-1 and TRBJ2-7, with 13 positions matching TRBD2. The V gene's germline CDR1 is KGHDR and CDR2 SFDVKD. This CDR3 contains 16 residues. V dropped 4 bases and J dropped 2; count of bases not matched to a gene: 4. The CDR3 is CATSDPGLAGTYEQYF. The CDR3 coding sequence is TGTGCCACCAGTGACCCGGGACTAGCGGGAACCTACGAGCAGTACTTC.

In its sample, this clone was seen once. CDR3 sequence (DNA): TGTGCCAGCAGTTTTTCCACCTACAATGAGCAGTTCTTC. Translating gives CASSFSTYNEQFF. The genes are TRBV12-3 or TRBV12-4 and TRBJ2-1; D uncertain. This CDR3 spans 13 amino acids. V was pared by 3 bases and J by 2 bases, with 5 bases between.

V gene TRBV10-3 combines with J gene TRBJ1-2; 7 bases match TRBD1. Germline loops: CDR1 ENHRY, CDR2 SYGVKD. Losses at the gene ends were 0 bases for V and 2 bases for J; bases not matched to a gene: 6. The CDR3 runs 16 residues. The CDR3 region has the DNA TGTGCCATCAGTGAGTCGAGGGACAGATTCAACTATGGCTACACCTTC. It translates to CAISESRDRFNYGYTF.

This CDR3 is CASSAGTSGYGYTF. The CDR3, as DNA: TGTGCCAGCAGCGCCGGGACTTCGGGCTATGGCTACACCTTC. This sequence joins TRBV5-4 and TRBJ1-2; possibly TRBD1 for D (5 bases). V gave up 4 bases and J gave up 4 bases, with 14 bases separating them. The CDR3 runs to 14 residues. The germline CDR1 and CDR2 sequences are SGHNT and YYREEE (reference sequence). Full variable domain (outside the CDR3, taken from reference TRBV5-4 and TRBJ1-2): ETGVTQSPTHLIKTRGQQVTLRCSSQSGHNTVSWYQQALGQGPQFIFQYYREEENGRGNFPPRFSGLQFPNYSSELNVNALELDDSALYLCASSAGTSGYGYTFGSGTRLTVV.

The rearrangement links TRBV5-5 to TRBJ1-3; D remains ambiguous. V lost 4 bases, J lost 1 base, and 12 bases lay in between. Germline lookup yields CDR1 SGHKS and CDR2 YYEKEE (reference sequence). This CDR3 has 15 amino acids. For the CDR3, the DNA is TGTGCCAGCAGCCTGGACCGAGGATCTGGAAACACCATATATTTT. This codes for CASSLDRGSGNTIYF.

The V call is TRBV6-5, the J call TRBJ2-7, with 8 nucleotides matching TRBD2. This CDR3 is built from 14 residues. V lost 2 bases to trimming and J lost 6 bases; unmatched junction nucleotides: 6. The germline gives CDR1 MNHEY, CDR2 SVGAGI. DNA for the CDR3: TGTGCCAGCAGTTACACGGGGGGGCCTTCCGAGCAGTACTTC. It specifies CASSYTGGPSEQYF.

The CDR3 DNA reads as TGTGCCAGCAGCCCCCAACTAGCGGGAGAAGGAAATGAGCAGTTCTTC. Translating gives CASSPQLAGEGNEQFF. This chain connects TRBV5-4 to TRBJ2-1; 11 bases match TRBD2. V trimming: 4 bases; J trimming: 7 bases; junction bases outside the gene matches: 10. Germline V CDR1 and CDR2: SGHNT, YYREEE (reference sequence). The CDR3 runs 16 residues. The full variable domain, in which reference TRBV5-4 and TRBJ2-1 provide the parts outside the CDR3, is ETGVTQSPTHLIKTRGQQVTLRCSSQSGHNTVSWYQQALGQGPQFIFQYYREEENGRGNFPPRFSGLQFPNYSSELNVNALELDDSALYLCASSPQLAGEGNEQFFGPGTRLTVL.

This clone has only one observation. The chain combines TRBV7-6 with TRBJ1-3; TRBD1 is a possible D gene (5 bases). This CDR3 is 16 amino acids long. The germline CDR1 and CDR2 sequences are SGHVS and FNYEAQ. V lost 5 bases to trimming and J lost 4 bases, with 18 bases between them. This CDR3 is CASSPRTGQGGNTIYF. The CDR3 DNA follows: TGTGCCAGCAGCCCCCGTACCGGCCAGGGAGGAAACACCATATATTTT.

The rearrangement uses TRBV2 and TRBJ2-1; 11 bases align to TRBD2. Germline lookup yields CDR1 SNHLY and CDR2 FYNNEI. The CDR3 loop spans 19 amino acids. J was trimmed by 2 bases and V by 5 bases; bases with no gene match: 14. In DNA form, the CDR3 reads TGTGCCAGCAGTACCTCACTAGCGGGAGTGAATGCGGCCTACAATGAGCAGTTCTTC. Amino acid sequence: CASSTSLAGVNAAYNEQFF. Combining the CDR3 with reference TRBV2 and TRBJ2-1 gives the whole variable domain EPEVTQTPSHQVTQMGQEVILRCVPISNHLYFYWYRQILGQKVEFLVSFYNNEISEKSEIFDDQFSVERPDGSNFTLKIRSTKLEDSAMYFCASSTSLAGVNAAYNEQFFGPGTRLTVL.

The rearrangement joins TRBV11-2 to TRBJ1-3; the D gene is possibly TRBD1 (5 bases). Germline assignment: CDR1 SGHAT and CDR2 FQNNGV. CDR3 length equals 14 residues. The germline V and J ends were trimmed by 5 bases and 4 bases, with 12 bases remaining between them. DNA of the CDR3: TGTGCCAGCAGCGCCAGGGAAGTCGGAAACACCATATATTTT. Translated, it gives CASSAREVGNTIYF.

For this clone: Other DNA sequences from this sample encode an identical CDR3 as well. This chain uses TRBV28 with TRBJ2-7, with 9 bases aligning to TRBD1. Germline V CDR1 and CDR2: MDHEN, SYDVKM. V lost 6 bases, J lost 4 bases, and 4 bases stayed unmatched. This CDR3 comprises 13 residues. CDR3 loop: CASRTGGLYEQYF. CDR3 sequence (DNA): TGTGCCAGCAGGACAGGGGGGCTGTACGAGCAGTACTTC.

The chain is built from TRBV2 and TRBJ2-7, with 9 bases that match TRBD1. The CDR3 length is 16 residues. With 0 bases clipped from V and 3 bases from J, the junction kept 6 bases outside the gene matches. CDR1 SNHLY and CDR2 FYNNEI come from the germline V gene. CDR3 residues: CASSEARDRVSYEQYF. The CDR3 DNA is TGTGCCAGCAGTGAAGCCCGGGACAGGGTAAGCTACGAGCAGTACTTC.

This chain connects TRBV6-5 to TRBJ2-3, with D perhaps TRBD2 (6 bases). The CDR3 has 15 amino acids. Germline V CDR1 and CDR2: MNHEY, SVGAGI. V lost 0 bases and J 10 bases, leaving 17 bases between the germline ends. In DNA, the CDR3 is TGTGCCAGCAGTTACTCTGTCGGCTTCTCGGGGGCGCAGTATTTT. Translation: CASSYSVGFSGAQYF.

The rearrangement joins TRBV9 to TRBJ2-7, with TRBD1 matching over 8 bases. The CDR3 is 15 amino acids. Germline CDR1 is SGDLS and CDR2 is YYNGEE. V dropped 0 bases and J dropped 5; count of bases not matched to a gene: 7. For the CDR3, the DNA is TGTGCCAGCAGCGTAGAAGGGACAGGTTTACACGAGCAGTACTTC. Protein sequence: CASSVEGTGLHEQYF.

The chain is built from TRBV13 and TRBJ2-2; TRBD2 aligns across 8 bases. Unmatched junction bases numbered 6, after V lost 5 bases and J lost 1 base. The CDR3 covers 16 residues. CDR1 is PRHDT and CDR2 is FYEKMQ in the germline V gene (reference sequence). This CDR3 is CASSGSGTRNTGELFF. CDR3 DNA: TGTGCCAGCAGCGGATCCGGGACTAGGAACACCGGGGAGCTGTTTTTT.

V usage is TRBV5-6 and J usage is TRBJ2-2; possibly TRBD2 for D (7 bases). Germline V gene data show CDR1 as SGHDT and CDR2 as YYEEEE. The V end lost 3 bases, the J end lost 5 bases, and 26 bases lay between the germline ends. This CDR3 region has 19 residues. The CDR3 bases are TGTGCCAGCAGCTCTGCGGGGAGAGGGGGGGGCGCACGGACCGGGGAGCTGTTTTTT. Translation: CASSSAGRGGGARTGELFF.

The chain recombines TRBV7-8 with TRBJ1-2; 10 nucleotides agree with TRBD1. This CDR3 has 14 residues. The V and J ends lost 5 bases and 6 bases, in that order; junction bases with no gene match: 6. Germline V CDR1 and CDR2: SGHVS, FQNEAQ. The CDR3: CASSPGGQGHGYTF. DNA of the CDR3: TGTGCCAGCAGCCCTGGGGGACAGGGGCATGGCTACACCTTC.

The chain recombines TRBV6-5 with TRBJ2-7, with D maybe TRBD1 (5 bases). This CDR3 spans 14 amino acids. V lost 2 bases to trimming and J lost 3 bases, with 11 bases between them. Germline V CDR1 and CDR2: MNHEY, SVGAGI. CDR3 in DNA: TGTGCCAGCAGTTACAGGCCAGGGATCTACGAGCAGTACTTC. Its translation: CASSYRPGIYEQYF.